The TCR beta chain described here comes from a study of response to subunit inactivated influenza vaccine. TCRdb passed the RT-PCR reads through MiXCR, listing each CDR3 protein once. The table records just under 550,000 distinct CDR3 sequences, approximately 20% of them present only once. Trimming cost V 6 bases and J 4 bases; bases outside gene matches: 11. Germline lookup yields CDR1 DFQATT and CDR2 SNEGSKA (reference sequence). The CDR3 is 14 amino acids. Study results and limitations: Authors suggested few new T cells are recruited by each seasonal influenza vaccination.

This clonotype came up a few times. Its antigen is not identified. This same sample was also part of a study on T cells expressing NK-cell markers. Turning to that study: In generating TCR beta cDNA, 5'RACE template switching with UMIs was used. One of the eight sequenced donors was seronegative, whereas the other seven were HCMV-seropositive. Topping the CD3+CD56-NKG2C+ fraction as well were these clonotypes, in a few donors.

The specimen was CD4+ T cells sorted from PBMCs, collected 11 to 12 days after vaccination. This clonotype originated in a man in his fifties or sixties who received an inactivated influenza vaccine. This chain links TRBV20-1 with TRBJ1-2; TRBD1 aligns across 7 bases. CDR3 nucleotides: TGCAGTGCCACCCCCGGGACAGCCAGCTATGGCTACACCTTC. It encodes CSATPGTASYGYTF.